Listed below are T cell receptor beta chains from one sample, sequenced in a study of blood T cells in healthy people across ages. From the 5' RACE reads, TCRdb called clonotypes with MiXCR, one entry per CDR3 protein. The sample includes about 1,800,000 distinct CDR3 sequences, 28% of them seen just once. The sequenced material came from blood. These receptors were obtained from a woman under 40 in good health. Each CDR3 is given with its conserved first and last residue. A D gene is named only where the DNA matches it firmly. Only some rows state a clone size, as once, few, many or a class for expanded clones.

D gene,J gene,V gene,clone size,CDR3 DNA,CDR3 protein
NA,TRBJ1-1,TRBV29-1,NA,TGCAGCGCAGCCGGCGGGCAGGGGAACACTGAAGCTTTCTTT,CSAAGGQGNTEAFF
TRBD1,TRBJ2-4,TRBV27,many,TGTGCCAGCAGTCCTACAGGGGGGCTAGCCAAAAACATTCAGTACTTC,CASSPTGGLAKNIQYF
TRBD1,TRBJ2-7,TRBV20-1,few,TGCAGTGCTAGAACCGGACAGGGGGCATTCGAGCAGTACTTC,CSARTGQGAFEQYF
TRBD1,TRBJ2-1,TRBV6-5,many,TGTGCCAGCAGTTACTCAACAGGGGGCCACAATGAGCAGTTCTTC,CASSYSTGGHNEQFF
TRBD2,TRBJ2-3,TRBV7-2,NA,TGTGCCAGCAGCTTAGGGCCGGCTAGCGGGGACACAGATACGCAGTATTTT,CASSLGPASGDTDTQYF
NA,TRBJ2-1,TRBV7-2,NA,TGTGCCAGCAGCTTATTGGTGGTTCGACCACTCCCGTTCTTC,CASSLLVVRPLPFF
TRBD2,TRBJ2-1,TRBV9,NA,TGTGCCAGCAGCCCACTAGCCGGGGGGGGGAAGGAGCAGTTCTTC,CASSPLAGGGKEQFF
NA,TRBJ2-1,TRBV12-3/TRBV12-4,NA,TGTGCCAGCCGCCGGGACACCGCCTACAATGAGCAGTTCTTC,CASRRDTAYNEQFF
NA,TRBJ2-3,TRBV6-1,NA,TGTGCCCTCTCAGACGGACGGGGAACGCAGTATTTT,CALSDGRGTQYF
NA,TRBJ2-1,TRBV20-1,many,TGCAGTGCTAGAGTGGGGGGGCCGGGTGAGCAGTTCTTC,CSARVGGPGEQFF
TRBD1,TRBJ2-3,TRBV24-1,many,TGTGCCGCAAGACAGGGAGTAGTTTCAGATACGCAGTATTTT,CAARQGVVSDTQYF
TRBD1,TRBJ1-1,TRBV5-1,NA,TGCGCCAGTAAACAGGGGGCGAGCACTGAAGCTTTCTTT,CASKQGASTEAFF
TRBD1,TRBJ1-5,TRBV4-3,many,TGCGCCAGCAGCCAAGATCTGAGGGGGCCCCAGCCCCAGCATTTT,CASSQDLRGPQPQHF
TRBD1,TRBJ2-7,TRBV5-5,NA,TGTGCCAGCAGCGGGGGGACAGGGGGCGCCTTATACGAGCAGTACTTC,CASSGGTGGALYEQYF
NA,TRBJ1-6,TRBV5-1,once,TGCGCCAGCAGCGCGGCCGGGGGGACCTATTCACCCCTCCACTTT,CASSAAGGTYSPLHF
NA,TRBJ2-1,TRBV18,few,TGTGCCAGCTCACCACCTCTAGCTTTGAATGAGCAGTTCTTC,CASSPPLALNEQFF
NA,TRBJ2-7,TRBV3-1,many,TGTGCCAGCAGCCAAGATGGGAGGAGCTCCTACGAGCAGTACTTC,CASSQDGRSSYEQYF
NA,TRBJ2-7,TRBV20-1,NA,TGCAGTGCTAAGGGGGAGGCCCAGTACTTC,CSAKGEAQYF
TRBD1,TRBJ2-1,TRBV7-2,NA,TGTGCCAGCAGACCGGGACAGTGGTTCCATAAGCAGTTCTTC,CASRPGQWFHKQFF
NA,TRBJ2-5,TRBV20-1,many,TGCAGTGCTAGACTCCGGGACGTTGTAGAAGAGACCCAGTACTTC,CSARLRDVVEETQYF
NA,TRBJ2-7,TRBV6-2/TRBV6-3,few,TGTGCCAGCAGTTACCCAAGAGGCTCCTTCACCTACGAGCAGTACTTC,CASSYPRGSFTYEQYF
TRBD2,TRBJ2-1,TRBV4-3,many,TGCGCCAGCAGATCAGAACTACTAGCGGGAGCCCACAATGAGCAGTTCTTC,CASRSELLAGAHNEQFF
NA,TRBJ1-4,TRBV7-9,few,TGTGCCAGCAGCTCCGACACCTCTCTGAGGGAAAAACTGTTTTTT,CASSSDTSLREKLFF
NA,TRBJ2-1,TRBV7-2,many,TGTGCCAGCAGCACAATGCCGTCGTACAATGAGCAGTTCTTC,CASSTMPSYNEQFF
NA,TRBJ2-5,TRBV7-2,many,TGTGCCAGCAGCCTGAGCTCAGGAGGACTAAAGAGAACCCAGTACTTC,CASSLSSGGLKRTQYF
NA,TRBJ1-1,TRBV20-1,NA,TGCAGTGCTAGAGCCAGGGCAACTGAAGCTTTCTTT,CSARARATEAFF
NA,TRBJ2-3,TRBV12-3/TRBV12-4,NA,TGTGCCAGCAGTGGGGCTGGTGCGGTTAGCACAGATACGCAGTATTTT,CASSGAGAVSTDTQYF
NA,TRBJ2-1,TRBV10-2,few,TGCGCCAGCGCTAATTTAAACAATGAGCAGTTCTTC,CASANLNNEQFF
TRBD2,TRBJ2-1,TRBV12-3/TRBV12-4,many,TGTGCCAGCAGTTCCGGGACTAGCGGGAGAGATGAGCAGTTCTTC,CASSSGTSGRDEQFF
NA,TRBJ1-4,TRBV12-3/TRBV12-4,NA,TGTGCCAGCAGTTTGCAAGAGAAAGAAAAACTGTTTTTT,CASSLQEKEKLFF
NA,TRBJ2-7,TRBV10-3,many,TGTGCCATCAGTGAGTCGACGTGGTCCTCCTACGAGCAGTACTTC,CAISESTWSSYEQYF
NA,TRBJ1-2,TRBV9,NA,TGTGCCAGCAGCACACCGACGGATGGCTACACCTTC,CASSTPTDGYTF
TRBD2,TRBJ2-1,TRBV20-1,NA,TGCAGTGCTAGAAGTCAGCGGGGACCATACAATGAGCAGTTCTTC,CSARSQRGPYNEQFF
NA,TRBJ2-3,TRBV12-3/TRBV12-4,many,TGTGCCACCACTATTTTGGGGGGTGTCACAGATACGCAGTATTTT,CATTILGGVTDTQYF
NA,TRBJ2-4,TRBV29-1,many,TGCAGCGTTGTATCGGCCAAAAACATTCAGTACTTC,CSVVSAKNIQYF
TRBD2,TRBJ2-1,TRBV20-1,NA,TGCAGTGCTAGATTAACGGCGGCAGGGGATCTAGCGGGGGCCCTGTACAATGAGCAGTTCTTC,CSARLTAAGDLAGALYNEQFF
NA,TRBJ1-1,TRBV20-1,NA,TGCAGTGGCGTCGAGGGTTCGGACACTGAAGCTTTCTTT,CSGVEGSDTEAFF
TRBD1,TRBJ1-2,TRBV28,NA,TGTGCCAGCAGCCTGGGACAGCCTGGGGACTATGGCTACACCTTC,CASSLGQPGDYGYTF
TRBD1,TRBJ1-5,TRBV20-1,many,TGCAGTGCGCAACGGACAGGGGTAGGTCAGCCCCAGCATTTT,CSAQRTGVGQPQHF
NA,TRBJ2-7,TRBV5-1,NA,TGCGCCAGCAGCGAGGAAGGGGGTCCCTCCTACGAGCAGTACTTC,CASSEEGGPSYEQYF
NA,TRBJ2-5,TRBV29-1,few,TGCAGCGTTGAGCGGCTGCTCCAAGAGACCCAGTACTTC,CSVERLLQETQYF
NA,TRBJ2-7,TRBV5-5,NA,TGTGCCAGCAGCAGGGGACCCATCTCCTACGAGCAGTACTTC,CASSRGPISYEQYF
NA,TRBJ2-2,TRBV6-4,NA,TGTGCCAGCAGAACGGACAGAGACACCGGGGAGCTGTTTTTT,CASRTDRDTGELFF
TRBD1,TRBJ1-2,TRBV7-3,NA,TGTGCCAGCAGCTCCCAGGGGGACGGCTCGCACACCTTC,CASSSQGDGSHTF
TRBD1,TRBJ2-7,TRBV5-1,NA,TGCGCCAGCAGCTCAGGAACAGGGGGAGCCTACGAGCAGTACTTC,CASSSGTGGAYEQYF
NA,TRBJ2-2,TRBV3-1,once,TGTGCCAGCAGCCGTTCCGGGACATGCACCGGGGAGCTGTTTTTT,CASSRSGTCTGELFF
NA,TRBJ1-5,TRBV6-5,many,TGTGCCAGCAGTTATATGTCAGGGGAACAGCCCCAGCATTTT,CASSYMSGEQPQHF
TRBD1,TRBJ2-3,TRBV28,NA,TGTGCCAGCACCGGACAGGGGCCGGCCACAGATACGCAGTATTTT,CASTGQGPATDTQYF
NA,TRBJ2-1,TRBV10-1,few,TGCGCCAGCAGTAAGAGTCCCGACAGACTCTCCTACAATGAGCAGTTCTTC,CASSKSPDRLSYNEQFF
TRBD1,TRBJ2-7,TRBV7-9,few,TGTGCCAGCAGTCATATTCCGGGACAGGGGGTTTACGAGCAGTACTTC,CASSHIPGQGVYEQYF
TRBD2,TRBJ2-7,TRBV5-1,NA,TGCGCCAGCAGCCAACAGACTAGCGGGGTCTACGAGCAGTACTTC,CASSQQTSGVYEQYF
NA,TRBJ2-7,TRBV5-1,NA,TGCGCCAGCAGCTTGAGGGCAGGGGAGGCCTACGAGCAGTACTTC,CASSLRAGEAYEQYF
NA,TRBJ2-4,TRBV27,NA,TGTGCCAGCAGTTTAGGGGGGGGGCACCACATTCAGTACTTC,CASSLGGGHHIQYF
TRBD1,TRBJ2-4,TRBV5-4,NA,TGTGCCAGCAGCACCTTGGACAGGGCCAAAAACATTCAGTACTTC,CASSTLDRAKNIQYF
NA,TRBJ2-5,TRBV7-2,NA,TGTGCCAGCACCATAGGAGGGCCCCACCAAGAGACCCAGTACTTC,CASTIGGPHQETQYF
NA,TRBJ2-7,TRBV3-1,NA,TGTGCCAGCAGCCAAGATCCCCAGGGAACCTACGAGCAGTACTTC,CASSQDPQGTYEQYF
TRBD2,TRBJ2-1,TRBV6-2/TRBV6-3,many,TGTGCCAGCAGTGTAGCGGGAGTGGGAAATGAGCAGTTCTTC,CASSVAGVGNEQFF
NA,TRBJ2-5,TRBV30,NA,TGTGCCTGGAGTGTATTAGCGCTCGAGACCCAGTACTTC,CAWSVLALETQYF
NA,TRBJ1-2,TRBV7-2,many,TGTGCCAGCAGCGACGCCCGACAAGGACCTAACTATGGCTACACCTTC,CASSDARQGPNYGYTF